This T cell receptor beta chain comes out of a study of cytomegalovirus exposure and HLA in healthy donors (TCRdb year 2017). General notes on the study: According to an earlier analysis of 550 to 750 of the donors, about 179 million T cells yielded 90 million to 130 million unique TCR beta sequences and 276 Gb of sequence data. Because of strong linkage in the cohort, roughly 5 DR-DQ haplotypes were treated as single units for association and clustering. Alongside the repertoire data, information on donor age, sex, ethnicity and CMV serostatus was compiled. Across approximately 400 genotyped donors of the cohort, an average of roughly 200,000 unique TCR beta nucleotide sequences per donor were sequenced, and roughly 20% of those sequences were non-productive. To predict cytomegalovirus infection status, the study brought together high-throughput TCR immunosequencing, statistical association of individual TCRs with disease status, and machine learning. A later genetic analysis used genome-wide SNP genotypes for about 65% of the roughly 700 donors, treating that subset as a discovery cohort. The study aimed to test whether cataloging public T cell receptors could reveal signatures of past pathogen exposure. An early release that covered about 600 HLA-typed donors contained around 300 gigabases of sequencing data and around 85 million unique TCR sequences. The number of donors typed differed by locus, with about 629-640 for A, B, C, DRB1 and DQB1, roughly 520 for DQA1, 600 to 610 for DPA1, and roughly 450 for DPB1. Rather than drawing on any new phenotypic data, the later analysis identified candidate immune exposures from TCR beta sequences and the way those sequences occurred across donors. HLA typing included class I and class II loci at four-digit resolution. A later analysis re-examined previously published TCR beta repertoires from over 500 donors and added high-resolution HLA genotyping to investigate patterns of TCR occurrence. The study profiled the T cell repertoires of some 610 subjects by immunosequencing and related them to cytomegalovirus serostatus. Along with the approximately 600-subject first cohort, a separate validation cohort of over a hundred different subjects was used. To decide whether each TCR beta V gene segment behaved as functional or pseudogenic, an earlier analysis of some 570 of the donors relied on high-throughput TCR beta sequencing. All discovery cohort repertoires had been generated on a single sequencing platform. The genetic ancestry cluster associated with self-reported Caucasian donors included over 65% of the roughly 410 genotyped donors.

The cohort comprised 550 to 700 healthy bone marrow donors. At the time of sampling, every cohort member was nominally healthy, though immune exposures that went unrecorded were likely present. The donor was CMV seronegative and belonged to the group of 352 seronegative cohort members. A peripheral blood sample was collected from each donor, and TCR beta sequencing was performed on peripheral blood mononuclear cells. Genomic DNA was extracted from the blood cell samples with the Qiagen DNeasy Blood Extraction Kit. The germline V gene (reference sequence) yields GTSNPN for CDR1 and SVGIG for CDR2. The CDR3 starts with the cysteine, ends with the phenylalanine, and has 14 residues. The DNA shown is the 42-base CDR3, in frame from base 1. Trimming takes 2 bases off V and 6 bases off J; junction bases not matched to a gene: 6. Libraries were constructed by the immunoSEQ multiplex PCR assay. The multiplex PCR relied on a mix of 60 forward primers for TCR Vbeta segments and 13 reverse primers for TCR Jbeta segments. The CDR3 region of rearranged TCR beta genes was amplified from genomic DNA with a multiplex PCR assay. The amplified TCR beta libraries were sequenced on the Illumina HiSeq System as 87-base-pair reads. Per the authors' processing: A later analysis counted around 72 million unique TCR beta chains across the 666 repertoires, and around 12 million of these chains were shared by at least two donors. Raw reads were error-corrected and collapsed into unique sequences by a nearest-neighbor algorithm in which closely related sequences were merged to remove PCR and sequencing errors. CDR3 sequences were aligned to IMGT reference sequences to assign V, D and J gene segments. For a sequence to be retained, a match of at least six nucleotides was required to both a V gene segment and a J gene segment. A rearrangement counted as productive if the CDR3 had no stop codons and remained in frame with V and J, and every other rearrangement counted as non-productive. CDR3 was defined by IMGT convention, running from the second conserved V-encoded cysteine to the conserved J-encoded phenylalanine. In an earlier analysis of some 550 of the donors, sequences lacking an unambiguous match to a single V gene segment were excluded. An earlier analysis of 500 to 700 of the donors classified V segments as functional when productive rearrangements were above 56.7% and as segregating when the standard deviation between donors was above 5%. A statistical classification framework was developed to diagnose cytomegalovirus status using the catalog of TCR beta chain sequences. In a later analysis, V and J genes were assigned by comparing TCR nucleotide sequences against IMGT/GENE-DB human TR gene sequences. Using the TCRdist pipeline, a later analysis assigned CDR3 sequences along with most-parsimonious VDJ recombination scenarios. In a later analysis, each TCR beta chain was defined by its CDR3 amino acid sequence together with its V-gene family, and reads without a unique V-gene family were excluded. A later analysis removed roughly 590 highly shared, low-generation-probability nucleotide sequences to deal with suspected cross-contamination and a sequencing artifact. For each public chain, a later analysis derived a clonal expansion index from normalized ranks of inferred template counts within each repertoire. In a later analysis, generation probabilities were computed with a VDJ recombination model fitted to out-of-frame rearrangements, and the resulting probabilities were checked against IGoR. In a later analysis, hypergeometric tests were used to score TCR-TCR, TCR-HLA and TCR-CMV co-occurrence, with a repertoire-size bias correction applied to TCR pairs. A later analysis estimated false discovery rates by permuting HLA or CMV assignments 20 times. A later analysis grouped co-occurring TCRs with DBSCAN, adding TCRdist sequence similarity when clustering within HLA-allele-positive subsets. Repertoires with fewer than 30,000 or more than 120,000 public chains were left out of co-occurrence clustering, as were about 5 repertoires with anomalous nucleotide sharing. TCRdb carries this immuneACCESS record with in-frame sequences only. Its versions omit some clonotypes, under half of them owing to an unresolved V gene in the studies checked, with the rest unexplained. D and trimming come from the DNA, and the V and J calls and clone size come from that table. The sample table lists approximately 150,000 clones, 9.4% of them with a count of one. The ten largest account for less than 2% of the sample.

About this clone itself: Its cognate antigen has yet to be identified. Base quality data are lacking; no much larger clone is found one base away.

Overall study results and their limits: In a later analysis, TCR association rates were found to vary across HLA loci, with the most associated TCRs seen for DRB1 alleles and the fewest for HLA-C alleles. The authors suggested that the approach could potentially be generalized to other disease states and immunological phenotypes. For the cohort, immune exposure information was limited to CMV serostatus. A further reported finding was that TCR beta sequences accurately predicted the HLA-A and HLA-B alleles for most subjects in the first cohort. Correlated functional status among segregating V segments might be attributable to linkage disequilibrium, but an unknown experimental factor could not be ruled out. A later genetic analysis associated a missense DCLRE1C variant with V-gene and J-gene trimming of TCR beta chains, and an independent cohort replicated the association. When HLA alleles, especially DR and DQ, strongly co-occurred, attributing TCR associations to individual alleles was difficult. Some IMGT-functional V segments, including TRBV6-2 and TRBV6-3, could not be distinguished by the 87-base-pair reads and were therefore excluded. The classifier was reported to diagnose cytomegalovirus status with high specificity and sensitivity in both the original cohort and the validation cohort. While some public TCRs were present in many individuals, most TCR sequences turned up only very rarely across donors. The sequencing pipeline was judged likely to have produced a cluster of highly shared sequence variants as a technical artifact. In a later analysis, 15,000 to 20,000 TCR beta sequences were associated with specific HLA alleles at a false discovery rate of 0.05. A later analysis found that HLA-associated TCR beta chains were more clonally expanded and had lower generation probabilities than equally common non-associated chains. In an earlier analysis of more than 500 of the donors, most TCR beta V segments appeared in productive rearrangements about 90% or about 30% of the time, broadly matching IMGT annotations. The study gave a list of around 170 TCR beta chains associated with cytomegalovirus. The cohort was sequenced for TCR beta chains only, and without alpha or paired-chain data the features that could be detected were limited. HLA typing was unavailable for some donors at each locus, so association tests used only the typed subset. The earlier analysis of a few hundred of the donors excluded roughly 17 rarely observed V segments, including chromosome 9 orphons, because counts were too low. In vitro tests confirmed that a few of the cytomegalovirus-associated TCR beta chains recognize cytomegalovirus antigens. A later analysis found that most CMV-associated TCR beta chains appeared HLA-restricted, with HLA associations seemingly driven largely by CMV exposure. Presence/absence analyses assumed roughly uniform sequencing depth across donors, an assumption that may not hold. According to a later genetic analysis, donors in an Asian-associated ancestry cluster had fewer N-insertions in productive TCRs than the approximately 650-donor mean. A later analysis reported that several top co-occurrence clusters appeared linked to parvovirus B19, influenza, CMV and Epstein-Barr virus.

Material: PBMCs. The chain is made from TRBV30 and TRBJ2-3; TRBD1 aligns with 9 central bases. This receptor was obtained from a male donor in good health and CMV-seronegative. For the CDR3, the sequence is CAWSKGQGLDTQYF. The DNA sequence is as follows: TGTGCCTGGAGTAAGGGACAGGGTTTGGATACGCAGTATTTT.